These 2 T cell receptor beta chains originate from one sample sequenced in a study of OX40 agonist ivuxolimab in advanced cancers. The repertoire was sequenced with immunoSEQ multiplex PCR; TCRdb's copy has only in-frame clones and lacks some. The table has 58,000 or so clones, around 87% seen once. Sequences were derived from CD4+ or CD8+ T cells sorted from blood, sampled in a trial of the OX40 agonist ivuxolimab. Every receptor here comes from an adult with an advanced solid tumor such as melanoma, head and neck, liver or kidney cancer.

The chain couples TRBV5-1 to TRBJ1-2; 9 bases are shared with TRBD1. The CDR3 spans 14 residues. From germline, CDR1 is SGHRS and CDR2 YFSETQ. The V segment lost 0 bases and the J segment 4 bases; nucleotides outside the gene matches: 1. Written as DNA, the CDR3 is TGCGCCAGCAGCTTGGGGACAGGGGCCTATGGCTACACCTTC. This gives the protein CASSLGTGAYGYTF.

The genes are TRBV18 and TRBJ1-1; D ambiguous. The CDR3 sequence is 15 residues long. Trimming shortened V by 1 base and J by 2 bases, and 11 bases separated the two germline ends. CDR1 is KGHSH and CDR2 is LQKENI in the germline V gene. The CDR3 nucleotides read TGTGCCAGCTCACCACTCGCCAGGCCTAACACTGAAGCTTTCTTT. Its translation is CASSPLARPNTEAFF.